This T cell receptor beta chain was profiled in a study of blood T cell repertoires in COVID-19. Study summary: Collection of acute and convalescent COVID-19 samples took place in the United States, Italy and Spain.

Sequencing was performed with immunoSEQ multiplex PCR; in TCRdb, only in-frame clones are kept and a portion is missing. Of roughly 270,000 clones in the sample, 70% to 90% are singletons; the top ten hold roughly 9%. Trimming pared 2 bases from V and 7 bases from J, leaving 15 bases between. Germline-derived CDR1 and CDR2 are MGHRA and YSYEKL. There are 15 residues in the CDR3. The sequence was collected from a man aged 18-30 years with active or convalescent COVID-19. The J gene is TRBJ1-5, the V gene TRBV4-1; a possible D gene is TRBD1 (5 bases). The source material was peripheral blood. The CDR3 here is CASSQPTALGQPQHF. As DNA, the CDR3 is TGCGCCAGCAGCCAACCGACAGCGCTCGGCCAGCCCCAGCATTTT.